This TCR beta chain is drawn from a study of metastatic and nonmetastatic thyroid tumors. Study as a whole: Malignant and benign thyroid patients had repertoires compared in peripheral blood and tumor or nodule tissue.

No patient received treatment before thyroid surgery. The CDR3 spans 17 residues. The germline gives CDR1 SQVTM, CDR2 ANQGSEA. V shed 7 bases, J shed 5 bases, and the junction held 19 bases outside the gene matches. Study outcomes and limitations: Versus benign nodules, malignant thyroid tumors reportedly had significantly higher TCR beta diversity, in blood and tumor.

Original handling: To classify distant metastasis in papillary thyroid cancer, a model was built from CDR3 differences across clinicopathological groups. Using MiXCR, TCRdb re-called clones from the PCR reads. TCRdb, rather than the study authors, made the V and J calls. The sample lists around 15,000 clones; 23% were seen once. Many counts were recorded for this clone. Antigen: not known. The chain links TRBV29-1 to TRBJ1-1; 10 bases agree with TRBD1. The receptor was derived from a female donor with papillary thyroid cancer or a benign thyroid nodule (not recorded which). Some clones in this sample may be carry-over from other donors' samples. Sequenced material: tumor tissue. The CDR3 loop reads CSASPRDRGYSLTEAFF. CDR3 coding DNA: TGCAGCGCGTCCCCCCGGGACAGGGGTTATTCCCTGACTGAAGCTTTCTTT.